This T cell receptor (beta chain) was profiled in a study of T cells in localized non-small cell lung cancer. Study-level points and caveats: Longer overall survival accompanied higher blood T cell density.

Comments on this clone: Its matching antigen is unknown.

TCRdb keeps only in-frame clones here, not all; method: immunoSEQ multiplex PCR. The sample has 75,000 to 95,000 clones; 87% are singletons. The CDR3 is made up of 13 amino acids. V dropped 11 bases and J dropped 7; count of bases not matched to a gene: 8. From germline, CDR1 is LNHDA and CDR2 SQIVND (reference sequence). This sequence originates from a man between 35 and 75 years old with stage I squamous cell lung carcinoma. The sequences come from peripheral blood, collected before any cancer treatment. The chain couples TRBV19 to TRBJ2-1, with 10 bases matching TRBD2. In nucleotides, the CDR3 is TGTGCCGCAAAGCGGGGGGGCGGGAATGAGCAGTTCTTC. It translates to CAAKRGGGNEQFF.